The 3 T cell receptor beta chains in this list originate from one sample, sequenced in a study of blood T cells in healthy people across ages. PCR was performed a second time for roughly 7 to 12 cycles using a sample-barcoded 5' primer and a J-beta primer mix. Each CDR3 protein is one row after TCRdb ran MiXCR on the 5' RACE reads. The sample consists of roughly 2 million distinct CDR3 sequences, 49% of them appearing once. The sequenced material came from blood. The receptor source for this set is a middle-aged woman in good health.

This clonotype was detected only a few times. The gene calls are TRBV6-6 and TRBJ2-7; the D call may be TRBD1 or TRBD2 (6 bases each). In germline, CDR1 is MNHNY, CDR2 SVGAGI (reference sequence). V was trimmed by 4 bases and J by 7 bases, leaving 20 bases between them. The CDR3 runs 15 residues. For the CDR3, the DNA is TGTGCCAGCAGTTTCCCCAGACAGGTCGGGGGTGAGCAGTACTTC. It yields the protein CASSFPRQVGGEQYF.

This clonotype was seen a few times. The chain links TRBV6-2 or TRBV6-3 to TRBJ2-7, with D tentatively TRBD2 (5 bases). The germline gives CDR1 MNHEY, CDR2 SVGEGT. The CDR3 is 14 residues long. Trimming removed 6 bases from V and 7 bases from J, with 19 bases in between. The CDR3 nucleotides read TGTGCCAGCAGCCATAACCGGGAATCTGGGGAGCAGTACTTC. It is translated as CASSHNRESGEQYF.

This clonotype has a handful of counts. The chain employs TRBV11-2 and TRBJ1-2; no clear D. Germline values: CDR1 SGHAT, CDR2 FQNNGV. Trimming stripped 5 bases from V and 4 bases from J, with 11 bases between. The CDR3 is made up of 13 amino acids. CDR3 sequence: CASSPGSGYGYTF. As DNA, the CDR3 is TGTGCCAGCAGCCCCGGTAGCGGCTATGGCTACACCTTC.